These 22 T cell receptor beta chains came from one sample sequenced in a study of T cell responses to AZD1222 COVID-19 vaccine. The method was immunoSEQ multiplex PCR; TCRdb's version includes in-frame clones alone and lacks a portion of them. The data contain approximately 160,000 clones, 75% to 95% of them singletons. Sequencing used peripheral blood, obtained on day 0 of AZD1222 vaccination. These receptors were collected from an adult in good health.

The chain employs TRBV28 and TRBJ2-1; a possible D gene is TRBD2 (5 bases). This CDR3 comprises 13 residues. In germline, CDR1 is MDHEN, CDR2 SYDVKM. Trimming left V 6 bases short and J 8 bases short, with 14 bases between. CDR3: CASSRALAHEQFF. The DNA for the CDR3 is TGTGCCAGCAGCCGCGCCTTAGCGCATGAGCAGTTCTTC. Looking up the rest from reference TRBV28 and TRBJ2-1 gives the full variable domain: DVKVTQSSRYLVKRTGEKVFLECVQDMDHENMFWYRQDPGLGLRLIYFSYDVKMKEKGDIPEGYSVSREKKERFSLILESASTNQTSMYLCASSRALAHEQFFGPGTRLTVL.

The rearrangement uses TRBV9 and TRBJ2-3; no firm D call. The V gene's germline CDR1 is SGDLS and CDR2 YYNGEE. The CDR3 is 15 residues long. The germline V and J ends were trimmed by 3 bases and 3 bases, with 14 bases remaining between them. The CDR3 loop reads CASSAGLLGTDTQYF. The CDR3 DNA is TGTGCCAGCAGCGCGGGCCTGTTGGGTACAGATACGCAGTATTTT.

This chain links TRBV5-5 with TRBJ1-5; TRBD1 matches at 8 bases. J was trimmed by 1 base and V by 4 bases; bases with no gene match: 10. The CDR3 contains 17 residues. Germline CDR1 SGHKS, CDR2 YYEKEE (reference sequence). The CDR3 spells CASSPQLQGASNQPQHF. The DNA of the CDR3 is TGTGCCAGCAGCCCCCAACTCCAGGGGGCGAGCAATCAGCCCCAGCATTTT.

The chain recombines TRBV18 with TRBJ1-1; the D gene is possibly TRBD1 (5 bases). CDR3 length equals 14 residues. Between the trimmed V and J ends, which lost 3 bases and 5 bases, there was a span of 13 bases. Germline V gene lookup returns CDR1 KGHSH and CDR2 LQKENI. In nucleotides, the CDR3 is TGTGCCAGCTCACCGCAGGGAGTGGGGACTGAAGCTTTCTTT. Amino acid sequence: CASSPQGVGTEAFF.

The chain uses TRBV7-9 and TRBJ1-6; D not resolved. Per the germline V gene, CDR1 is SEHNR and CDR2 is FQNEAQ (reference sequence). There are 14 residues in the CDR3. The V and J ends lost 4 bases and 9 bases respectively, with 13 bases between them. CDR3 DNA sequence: TGTGCCAGCAGCTACGGGCCTCGGGTTTCACCCCTCCACTTT. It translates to CASSYGPRVSPLHF.

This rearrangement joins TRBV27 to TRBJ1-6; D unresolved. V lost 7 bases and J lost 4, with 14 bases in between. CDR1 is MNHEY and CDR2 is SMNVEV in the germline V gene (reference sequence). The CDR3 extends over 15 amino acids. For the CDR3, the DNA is TGTGCCAGCACCCACCGGGCACTTTATAATTCACCCCTCCACTTT. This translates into CASTHRALYNSPLHF.

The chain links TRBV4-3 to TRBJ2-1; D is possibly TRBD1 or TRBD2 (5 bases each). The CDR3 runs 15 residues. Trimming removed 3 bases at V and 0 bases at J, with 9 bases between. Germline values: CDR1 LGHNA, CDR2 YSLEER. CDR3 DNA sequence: TGCGCCAGCAGCCAGGGACCTAGCTCCTACAATGAGCAGTTCTTC. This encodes CASSQGPSSYNEQFF.

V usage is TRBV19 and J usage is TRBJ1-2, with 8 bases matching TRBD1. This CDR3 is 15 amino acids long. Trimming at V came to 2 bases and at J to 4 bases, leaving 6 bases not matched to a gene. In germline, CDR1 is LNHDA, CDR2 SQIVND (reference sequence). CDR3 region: CASSIPGGRLYGYTF. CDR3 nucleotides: TGTGCCAGTAGTATACCAGGGGGCAGACTCTATGGCTACACCTTC.

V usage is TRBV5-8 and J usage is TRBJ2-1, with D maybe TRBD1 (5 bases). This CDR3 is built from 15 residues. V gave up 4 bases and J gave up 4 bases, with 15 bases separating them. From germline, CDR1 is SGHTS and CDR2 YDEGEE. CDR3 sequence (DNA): TGTGCCAGCAGCCACCTCAGGGTTTGGTACAATGAGCAGTTCTTC. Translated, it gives CASSHLRVWYNEQFF.

In DNA, the CDR3 is TGTGCCAGCAGTCTAGTCGGGGGTACCTACAATGAGCAGTTCTTC. Translation: CASSLVGGTYNEQFF. This sequence joins TRBV7-3 and TRBJ2-1; possible D gene TRBD2, 6 bases. V was trimmed by 6 bases and J by 2 bases, leaving 14 bases between them. The length of the CDR3 is 15 residues. Germline V CDR1 and CDR2: SGHTA, FQGTGA.

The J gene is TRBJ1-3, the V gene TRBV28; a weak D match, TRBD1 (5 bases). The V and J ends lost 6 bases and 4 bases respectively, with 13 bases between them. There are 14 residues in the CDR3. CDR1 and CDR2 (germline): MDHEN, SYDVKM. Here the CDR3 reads CASSPGTVGNTIYF. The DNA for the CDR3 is TGTGCCAGCAGCCCCGGGACCGTAGGAAACACCATATATTTT. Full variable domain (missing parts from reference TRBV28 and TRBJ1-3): DVKVTQSSRYLVKRTGEKVFLECVQDMDHENMFWYRQDPGLGLRLIYFSYDVKMKEKGDIPEGYSVSREKKERFSLILESASTNQTSMYLCASSPGTVGNTIYFGEGSWLTVV.

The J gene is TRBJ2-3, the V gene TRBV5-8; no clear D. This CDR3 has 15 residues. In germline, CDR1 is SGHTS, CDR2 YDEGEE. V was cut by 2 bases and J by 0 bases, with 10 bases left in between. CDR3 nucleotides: TGTGCCAGCAGCTTATCGGATCCGAGCACAGATACGCAGTATTTT. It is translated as CASSLSDPSTDTQYF.

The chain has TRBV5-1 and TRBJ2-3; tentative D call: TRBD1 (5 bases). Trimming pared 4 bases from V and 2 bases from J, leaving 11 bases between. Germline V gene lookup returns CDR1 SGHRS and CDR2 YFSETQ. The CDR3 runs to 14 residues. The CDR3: CASSQGPSTDTQYF. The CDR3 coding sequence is TGCGCCAGCAGCCAGGGTCCTTCCACAGATACGCAGTATTTT.

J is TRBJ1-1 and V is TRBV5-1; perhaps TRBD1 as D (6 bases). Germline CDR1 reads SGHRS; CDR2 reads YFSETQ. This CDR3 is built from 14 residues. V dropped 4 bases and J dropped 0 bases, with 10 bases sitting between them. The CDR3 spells CASSPGQMNTEAFF. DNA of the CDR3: TGCGCCAGCAGCCCAGGACAGATGAACACTGAAGCTTTCTTT. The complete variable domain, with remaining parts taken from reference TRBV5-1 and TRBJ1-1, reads KAGVTQTPRYLIKTRGQQVTLSCSPISGHRSVSWYQQTPGQGLQFLFEYFSETQRNKGNFPGRFSGRQFSNSRSEMNVSTLELGDSALYLCASSPGQMNTEAFFGQGTRLTVV.

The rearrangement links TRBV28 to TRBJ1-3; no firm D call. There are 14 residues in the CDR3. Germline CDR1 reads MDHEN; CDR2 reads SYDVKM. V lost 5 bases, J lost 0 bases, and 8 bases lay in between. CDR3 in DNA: TGTGCCAGCAGTCTCAGGACCTCTGGAAACACCATATATTTT. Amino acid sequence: CASSLRTSGNTIYF.

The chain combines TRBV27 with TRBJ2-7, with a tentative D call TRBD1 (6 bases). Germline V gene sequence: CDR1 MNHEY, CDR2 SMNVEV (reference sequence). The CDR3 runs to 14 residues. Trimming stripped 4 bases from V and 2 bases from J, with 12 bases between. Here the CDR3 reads CASSSRQATYEQYF. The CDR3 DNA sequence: TGTGCCAGCAGTTCCAGACAGGCAACCTACGAGCAGTACTTC.

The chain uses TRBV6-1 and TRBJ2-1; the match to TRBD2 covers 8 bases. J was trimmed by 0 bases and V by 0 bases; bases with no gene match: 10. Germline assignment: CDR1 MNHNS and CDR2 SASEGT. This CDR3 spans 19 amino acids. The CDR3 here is CASSEARAGAPSSYNEQFF. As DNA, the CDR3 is TGTGCCAGCAGTGAAGCCAGAGCGGGGGCCCCAAGCTCCTACAATGAGCAGTTCTTC.

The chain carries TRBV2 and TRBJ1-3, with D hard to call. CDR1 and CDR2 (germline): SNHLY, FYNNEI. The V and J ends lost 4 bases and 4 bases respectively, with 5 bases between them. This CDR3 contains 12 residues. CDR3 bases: TGTGCCAGCAGTGGGACGGGAAACACCATATATTTT. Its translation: CASSGTGNTIYF.

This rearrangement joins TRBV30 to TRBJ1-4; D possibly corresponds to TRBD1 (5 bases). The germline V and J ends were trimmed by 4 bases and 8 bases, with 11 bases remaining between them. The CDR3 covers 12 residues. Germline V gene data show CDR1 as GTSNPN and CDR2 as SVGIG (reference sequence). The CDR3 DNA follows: TGTGCCTGGAACGTTAGGGGAGAAAAACTGTTTTTT. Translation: CAWNVRGEKLFF.

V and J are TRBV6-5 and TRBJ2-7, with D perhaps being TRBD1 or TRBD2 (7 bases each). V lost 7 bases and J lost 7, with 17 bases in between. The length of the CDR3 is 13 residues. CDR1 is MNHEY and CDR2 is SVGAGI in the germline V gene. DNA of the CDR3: TGTGCCAGCACGACAGGGCGGGAGATGGAGCAGTACTTC. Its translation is CASTTGREMEQYF.

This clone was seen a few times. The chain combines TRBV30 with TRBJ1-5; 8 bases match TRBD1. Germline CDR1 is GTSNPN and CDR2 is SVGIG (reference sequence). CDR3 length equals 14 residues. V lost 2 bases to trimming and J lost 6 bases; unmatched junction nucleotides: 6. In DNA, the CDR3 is TGTGCCTGGAGTCCTGGACAGGGCGGTCAGCCCCAGCATTTT. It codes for CAWSPGQGGQPQHF.

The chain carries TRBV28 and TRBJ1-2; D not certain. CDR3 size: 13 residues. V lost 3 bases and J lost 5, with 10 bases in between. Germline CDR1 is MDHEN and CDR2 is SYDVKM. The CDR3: CASSLSGVYGYTF. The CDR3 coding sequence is TGTGCCAGCAGTTTGTCCGGGGTGTATGGCTACACCTTC.